This T cell receptor (beta chain) was retrieved from a study of T cell responses to AZD1222 COVID-19 vaccine. Here immunoSEQ multiplex PCR was the method, and the copy in TCRdb shows in-frame clones only, minus some. The sample contains tens of thousands of clones, 90% to 95% of which appear only once. This specimen was peripheral blood, taken 28 days after the second dose of the MenACWY control vaccine. This sequence was found in an adult who received the MenACWY meningococcal vaccine as a control.

CDR3 bases: TGTGCCACCAGCAGAGATCAAGCAGGGCTCATAGAAGGAAACACCATATATTTT. Its translation is CATSRDQAGLIEGNTIYF. V is TRBV15 and J is TRBJ1-3; possibly TRBD1 for D (5 bases). This CDR3 is 18 amino acids long. Per the germline V gene, CDR1 is LNHNV and CDR2 is YYDKDF (reference sequence). Trimming left V 0 bases short and J 4 bases short, with 19 bases between.